This is a list of T cell receptor beta chains from one sample in a study of Ad26.COV2.S vaccination and SARS-CoV-2 variants. Some clones are missing from TCRdb's copy, which holds only in-frame ones; the method was immunoSEQ multiplex PCR. The sample holds some 520,000 clones; around 88% are singletons and the top ten take roughly 13%. The specimen was peripheral blood, collected in a trial of Ad26.COV2.S vaccine versus placebo. These receptor sequences come from a person aged 18-60 years who received the Ad26.COV2.S COVID-19 vaccine or a placebo. Both conserved end residues are part of each CDR3. D genes are given only for firm matches. Not all rows give a size; the values are once, few, many and, for expanded clones, a class.

-	TRBV2	TRBJ2-7	-	TGTGCCAGCAGTGATGTGGACCCTAGCGTCTACGAGCAGTACTTC	CASSDVDPSVYEQYF
-	TRBV7-8	TRBJ2-7	-	TGTGCCAGCAGCTCCACTCGAGGCGGGCCCGGAAGGGAGCAGTACTTC	CASSSTRGGPGREQYF
-	TRBV30	TRBJ1-6	-	TGTGCCTGGAGTGTAGTTACCTATAATTCACCCCTCCACTTT	CAWSVVTYNSPLHF
-	TRBV10-3	TRBJ1-5	-	TGTGCCATCAGGCCCCCCCCCGGCCCGAATATGGGTTTGGAGCCCCAGCATTTT	CAIRPPPGPNMGLEPQHF
-	TRBV21-1	TRBJ2-7	-	TGTGCAGACGACAGGGCCCGCTACGAGCAGTACTTC	CADDRARYEQYF
once	TRBV14	TRBJ1-1	-	TGTGCCAGCAGCCCGCGGACTGGGAACACTGAAGCTTTCTTT	CASSPRTGNTEAFF
-	TRBV21-1	TRBJ1-1	-	TGTGCCAGCAGCAAACCAAAACCACTCATTTTCCCCACTGAAGCTTTCTTT	CASSKPKPLIFPTEAFF
-	TRBV4-2	TRBJ2-2	TRBD2	TGTGCCAGCAGCCAAGAAACTAGCGGGACTACCGGGGAGCTGTTTTTT	CASSQETSGTTGELFF
-	TRBV5-4	TRBJ2-3	TRBD2	TGTGCCAGCAGCTTGGGAATTAGCGGGTCACGATCCACAGATACGCAGTATTTT	CASSLGISGSRSTDTQYF
-	TRBV7-2	TRBJ2-2	-	TGTGCCAGCAGCTTAAGTTTGGGCACGCTACTGAACACCGGGGAGCTGTTTTTT	CASSLSLGTLLNTGELFF
-	TRBV28	TRBJ2-7	-	TGTGCCAGCAAAAGGATGGCCGGCGTCTACGAGCAGTACTTC	CASKRMAGVYEQYF
once	TRBV7-8	TRBJ1-2	-	TGTGCCAGCAGCGGGGACAACTATGGCTACACCTTC	CASSGDNYGYTF
-	TRBV25-1	TRBJ2-1	-	TGTGCCAGCAGTACCCCCCATGAGCAGTTCTTC	CASSTPHEQFF
-	TRBV27	TRBJ2-7	TRBD2	TGTGCCAGCAGTTTATATCAGGGAGGGTCCTACGAGCAGTACTTC	CASSLYQGGSYEQYF
-	TRBV7-3	TRBJ2-3	-	TGTGCCAGCAGCACTGGACGGAGGACAGATACGCAGTATTTT	CASSTGRRTDTQYF
-	TRBV4-1	TRBJ2-1	TRBD2	TGCGCCAGCGTCGGGACTAGCGGGAGAAAGGGTGGTTCCTACAATGAGCAGTTCTTC	CASVGTSGRKGGSYNEQFF
-	TRBV7-2	TRBJ2-7	-	TGTGCCAGCAGCTTACACGGGACGGTCGAGCAGTACTTC	CASSLHGTVEQYF
-	TRBV7-9	TRBJ2-1	TRBD2	TGTGCCAGCAGCTACGGACTAGCGGGGGCCTACAATGAGCAGTTCTTC	CASSYGLAGAYNEQFF
-	TRBV27	TRBJ2-3	-	TGTGCCAGCACCCCAGATACGCAGTATTTT	CASTPDTQYF
once	TRBV5-4	TRBJ1-1	-	TGTGCCAGCAGCTCACTCTGGGGACAAACTGAAGCTTTCTTT	CASSSLWGQTEAFF
once	TRBV20-1	TRBJ2-1	TRBD2	TGCAGTGCTAGTGCATACATAGCGGGAAGTCAGTTCTTC	CSASAYIAGSQFF
-	TRBV19	TRBJ1-5	-	TGTGCCAGTAGTATTGGGGGACAGCCCCAGCATTTT	CASSIGGQPQHF
-	TRBV6-6	TRBJ2-2	-	TGTGCCAGCAGCAGGGTTGTTGACACCGGGGAGCTGTTTTTT	CASSRVVDTGELFF
-	TRBV14	TRBJ2-3	TRBD1	TGTGCCAGCAGGCTCACAGGGGCAGATACGCAGTATTTT	CASRLTGADTQYF
-	TRBV6-5	TRBJ1-6	-	TGTGCCAGCAAACAGGGTGCTCTGTTGGATTCACCCCTCCACTTT	CASKQGALLDSPLHF
few	TRBV7-9	TRBJ2-7	-	TGTGCCAGCAGCACGGGATTTTCCGGGCAGTACTTC	CASSTGFSGQYF
-	TRBV5-1	TRBJ2-3	TRBD2	TGCGCCAGCAGTAGACTAGCGGGAGATACGCAGTATTTT	CASSRLAGDTQYF
-	TRBV19	TRBJ1-5	-	TGTGCCAGTATTCAAACGGACCTCCTGGGGCAGCCCCAGCATTTT	CASIQTDLLGQPQHF